The following is a TCR beta chain sequence with its context. This entry is derived from a study of Ad26.COV2.S vaccination and SARS-CoV-2 variants. The overall study: It was the COV1001 Ad26.COV2.S trial arm that included the donor.

This CDR3 has 15 amino acids. Looked up from germline, CDR1 is LNHDA and CDR2 is SQIVND (reference sequence). The J segment lost 4 bases and the V segment lost 2 bases, leaving 6 bases of the junction unmatched. Sequencing was performed with immunoSEQ multiplex PCR; in TCRdb, only in-frame clones are kept and a portion is missing. Altogether some 340,000 clones are present, more than 70% being singletons, with the ten largest covering approximately 2%. Treatment meaning: about 20 received Ad26.COV2.S at low or high dose, single or two shots; five or six received placebo; per-sample allocation not given. The samples date from day 63 after the first vaccine or placebo injection.

This specimen consisted of peripheral blood, obtained in a trial of Ad26.COV2.S vaccine versus placebo. The chain carries TRBV19 and TRBJ1-2; 8 positions agree with TRBD1. The sequence was obtained from a person between 18 and 59 years old who received the Ad26.COV2.S COVID-19 vaccine or a placebo. The CDR3 here is CASSIRTGSSYGYTF. The CDR3 coding sequence is TGTGCCAGTAGTATAAGGACAGGGAGCTCCTATGGCTACACCTTC.